These T cell receptor beta chains were read from a single sample in a study of cytotoxic CD8 clonotypes in ibrutinib-treated CLL. Using immunoSEQ multiplex PCR, the repertoire was profiled, and TCRdb retains in-frame clones only, with some absent. The sample carries some 200,000 clones, 70% to 75% recorded once. Sequences were derived from PBMCs, sampled after 12 months of ibrutinib treatment. Source of these receptors: a human donor with chronic lymphocytic leukemia. Each CDR3 is given with its conserved first and last residue. Fields, in order: D gene, V gene, clone size, J gene, CDR3 protein, CDR3 DNA. D genes are given only for firm matches. Clone size is shown for a subset of rows, as once, few, many or a class of expanded clone.

D: .; V: TRBV7-9; size: .; J: TRBJ1-4; CDR3: CASSLGQGPTTNEKLFF; DNA: TGTGCCAGCAGCTTAGGGCAGGGGCCAACCACTAATGAAAAACTGTTTTTT
D: .; V: TRBV5-1; size: .; J: TRBJ2-7; CDR3: CASSPDREGEQYF; DNA: TGCGCCAGCAGCCCGGACAGGGAGGGCGAGCAGTACTTC
D: TRBD1; V: TRBV4-3; size: many; J: TRBJ1-1; CDR3: CASSQPEAQGPTEAFF; DNA: TGCGCCAGCAGCCAACCCGAAGCACAGGGGCCCACTGAAGCTTTCTTT
D: TRBD1; V: TRBV5-5; size: many; J: TRBJ1-3; CDR3: CASSSDRGPISGNTIYF; DNA: TGTGCCAGCAGCTCTGACAGGGGACCCATCTCTGGAAACACCATATATTTT
D: .; V: TRBV11-3; size: few; J: TRBJ2-2; CDR3: CASSLMNTGELFF; DNA: TGTGCCAGCAGCTTGATGAACACCGGGGAGCTGTTTTTT
D: .; V: TRBV30; size: .; J: TRBJ1-5; CDR3: CAWSVRTGHNQPQHF; DNA: TGTGCCTGGAGTGTACGGACGGGGCACAATCAGCCCCAGCATTTT
D: TRBD2; V: TRBV6-5; size: .; J: TRBJ2-7; CDR3: CASKFLGSGSYEQYF; DNA: TGTGCCAGCAAGTTCCTGGGTAGCGGGAGCTACGAGCAGTACTTC
D: TRBD1; V: TRBV28; size: .; J: TRBJ1-4; CDR3: CASRAGTGNLRKLFF; DNA: TGTGCCAGCAGAGCCGGGACAGGGAACCTTAGGAAACTGTTTTTT
D: .; V: TRBV18; size: .; J: TRBJ2-2; CDR3: CASQLSNTGELFF; DNA: TGTGCCAGCCAACTCTCGAACACCGGGGAGCTGTTTTTT
D: TRBD1; V: TRBV25-1; size: .; J: TRBJ1-2; CDR3: CASSGSQGRSYTF; DNA: TGTGCCAGCAGTGGATCACAGGGGCGTAGCTACACCTTC
D: TRBD2; V: TRBV27; size: once; J: TRBJ2-5; CDR3: CASSFGTSGGAGETQYF; DNA: TGTGCCAGCAGTTTTGGGACTAGCGGGGGGGCGGGGGAGACCCAGTACTTC
D: TRBD1; V: TRBV15; size: .; J: TRBJ1-4; CDR3: CATSGYGTGATNEKLFF; DNA: TGTGCCACCAGCGGGTACGGGACAGGGGCTACTAATGAAAAACTGTTTTTT
D: TRBD2; V: TRBV5-5; size: .; J: TRBJ2-7; CDR3: CASSLGLAVSYEQYF; DNA: TGTGCCAGCAGCTTGGGACTAGCGGTATCCTACGAGCAGTACTTC
D: TRBD1; V: TRBV29-1; size: .; J: TRBJ1-2; CDR3: CSVDDRGYYGYTF; DNA: TGCAGCGTTGATGACAGGGGATATTATGGCTACACCTTC
D: .; V: TRBV6-1; size: .; J: TRBJ1-1; CDR3: CASSEVRGHTEAFF; DNA: TGTGCCAGCAGTGAAGTTCGGGGGCACACTGAAGCTTTCTTT
D: .; V: TRBV9; size: .; J: TRBJ1-6; CDR3: CASSVEGTYNSPLHF; DNA: TGTGCCAGCAGCGTAGAGGGTACCTATAATTCACCCCTCCACTTT
D: TRBD1; V: TRBV6-6; size: .; J: TRBJ2-7; CDR3: CASTQVPGTAYEQYF; DNA: TGTGCCAGCACTCAAGTCCCCGGGACAGCCTACGAGCAGTACTTC
D: .; V: TRBV5-6; size: .; J: TRBJ2-3; CDR3: CASSLGIVPDTQYF; DNA: TGTGCCAGCAGCTTGGGTATCGTCCCAGATACGCAGTATTTT
D: .; V: TRBV5-1; size: few; J: TRBJ2-3; CDR3: CASSSEHGTDTQYF; DNA: TGCGCCAGCAGCTCCGAACACGGGACAGATACGCAGTATTTT
D: .; V: TRBV18; size: .; J: TRBJ1-2; CDR3: CASSQGLAGYTF; DNA: TGTGCCAGCTCACAAGGCCTAGCGGGCTACACCTTC
D: .; V: TRBV11-2; size: .; J: TRBJ2-1; CDR3: CASSFQGGSYNEQFF; DNA: TGTGCCAGCAGCTTCCAAGGGGGGTCCTACAATGAGCAGTTCTTC
D: .; V: TRBV5-1; size: .; J: TRBJ1-2; CDR3: CASSSEIPYGYTF; DNA: TGCGCCAGCAGCTCGGAGATACCCTATGGCTACACCTTC
D: TRBD1; V: TRBV5-1; size: .; J: TRBJ1-1; CDR3: CASRLAQGAGTEAFF; DNA: TGCGCCAGCAGATTGGCTCAGGGGGCAGGCACTGAAGCTTTCTTT
D: .; V: TRBV6-5; size: .; J: TRBJ1-1; CDR3: CASSYLRPKNTEAFF; DNA: TGTGCCAGCAGTTACTTGAGACCAAAGAACACTGAAGCTTTCTTT
D: TRBD2; V: TRBV25-1; size: .; J: TRBJ2-5; CDR3: CASSELGGETQYF; DNA: TGTGCCAGCAGTGAATTGGGGGGGGAGACCCAGTACTTC
D: .; V: TRBV5-4; size: .; J: TRBJ2-7; CDR3: CASSLELQSYEQYF; DNA: TGTGCCAGCAGCTTGGAGCTCCAGTCCTACGAGCAGTACTTC
D: .; V: TRBV29-1; size: .; J: TRBJ2-5; CDR3: CSVVISQVMHF; DNA: TGCAGCGTTGTCATTTCACAGGTCATGCACTTC
D: .; V: TRBV5-1; size: few; J: TRBJ2-1; CDR3: CASSWGGSYNEQFF; DNA: TGCGCCAGCAGCTGGGGTGGGTCCTACAATGAGCAGTTCTTC
D: .; V: TRBV12-2; size: .; J: TRBJ2-5; CDR3: CASRLGYRGETQYF; DNA: TGTGCAAGTCGCTTAGGATACCGGGGGGAGACCCAGTACTTC
D: .; V: TRBV21-1; size: .; J: TRBJ2-3; CDR3: CASSTLRTSAERDTQYF; DNA: TGTGCCAGCAGCACACTCCGGACTAGCGCTGAGAGGGATACGCAGTATTTT
D: TRBD2; V: TRBV28; size: .; J: TRBJ2-7; CDR3: CASSLYPYREGPEQYF; DNA: TGTGCCAGCAGCCTTTACCCCTACCGGGAGGGCCCCGAGCAGTACTTC
D: .; V: TRBV6-5; size: few; J: TRBJ2-5; CDR3: CASSYSIQETQYF; DNA: TGTGCCAGCAGTTATAGCATCCAAGAGACCCAGTACTTC
D: TRBD2; V: TRBV28; size: .; J: TRBJ2-1; CDR3: CASTSRGRVNEQFF; DNA: TGTGCCAGCACGTCACGGGGGAGGGTTAATGAGCAGTTCTTC
D: TRBD2; V: TRBV15; size: .; J: TRBJ2-3; CDR3: CATSRERGGRADTQYF; DNA: TGTGCCACCAGCAGAGAGCGGGGGGGCAGAGCGGATACGCAGTATTTT
D: .; V: TRBV6-6; size: .; J: TRBJ2-1; CDR3: CASSYGQGNEQFF; DNA: TGTGCCAGCAGTTACGGGCAGGGTAATGAGCAGTTCTTC
D: .; V: TRBV5-4; size: once; J: TRBJ2-5; CDR3: CASSLVPGFQETQYF; DNA: TGTGCCAGCAGCTTGGTCCCGGGATTCCAAGAGACCCAGTACTTC
D: .; V: TRBV7-2; size: .; J: TRBJ2-1; CDR3: CASSFGRNEQFF; DNA: TGTGCCAGCAGCTTTGGCCGGAATGAGCAGTTCTTC
D: TRBD1; V: TRBV5-1; size: .; J: TRBJ2-5; CDR3: CASSLGTGGGETQYF; DNA: TGCGCCAGCAGCTTGGGGACAGGGGGCGGGGAGACCCAGTACTTC
D: TRBD1; V: TRBV7-9; size: .; J: TRBJ1-4; CDR3: CASSHTGAANEKLFF; DNA: TGTGCCAGCAGCCACACAGGGGCGGCTAATGAAAAACTGTTTTTT